This note documents a single T cell receptor (beta chain) sequence. Clones were sequenced by immunoSEQ multiplex PCR, and TCRdb holds only the in-frame ones, with some missing. The sample carries 45,000 to 55,000 clones, roughly 78% recorded once. This entry comes from a study of radiation and T cells in renal cell carcinoma. CDR1 SGHRS and CDR2 YFSETQ come from the germline V gene. This CDR3 is 17 amino acids long. After removal of 0 bases from V and 2 bases from J, the junction contained 5 bases not matched to a gene. The sample's time point: blood 2 weeks post-SBRT. This sample's treatment: 15 Gy SBRT to primary tumor, nephrectomy 4 weeks later.

Sample: blood, taken from a patient whose treatment included radiotherapy and nephrectomy. The origin of this receptor is a woman in her 70s with renal cell carcinoma. The rearrangement uses TRBV5-1 and TRBJ2-3, with TRBD2 matching 11 bases. The CDR3 loop reads CASSLDGTSGFTDTQYF. CDR3 DNA: TGCGCCAGCAGCTTGGATGGGACTAGCGGCTTCACAGATACGCAGTATTTT.